These 8 T cell receptor beta chains were all obtained from the same sample, sequenced in a study of blood T cell repertoires in COVID-19. Generated by immunoSEQ multiplex PCR, the TCRdb table keeps only in-frame clones and is missing some. Of 39,000 or so clones listed, around 81% are singletons. Material: peripheral blood. These receptors all come from a man in his forties with active or convalescent COVID-19.

The V call is TRBV28, the J call TRBJ1-2, with D possibly being TRBD1 (5 bases). Trimming stripped 6 bases from V and 7 bases from J, with 15 bases between. Per germline, CDR1 MDHEN and CDR2 SYDVKM. The CDR3 loop spans 13 amino acids. In DNA form, the CDR3 reads TGTGCCAGCAGCACGGGAGGGGCCCGTGGCTACACCTTC. This codes for CASSTGGARGYTF.

The J gene is TRBJ1-2, the V gene TRBV7-3; possible D gene TRBD1, 5 bases. Germline-derived CDR1 and CDR2 are SGHTA and FQGTGA. The V end lost 5 bases, the J end lost 0 bases, and 7 bases lay between the germline ends. This CDR3 region has 13 residues. This CDR3 is CASSPGANYGYTF. The CDR3 coding sequence is TGTGCCAGCAGCCCGGGGGCTAACTATGGCTACACCTTC.

This clone has only a few counts. This rearrangement joins TRBV7-3 to TRBJ2-3; possibly TRBD2 for D (6 bases). Germline CDR1 is SGHTA and CDR2 is FQGTGA. With 5 bases removed from V and 2 bases from J, the gap between germline ends came to 14 bases. This CDR3 is built from 15 residues. The CDR3 region has the DNA TGTGCCAGCAGCCCCGAGGGACTTCACACAGATACGCAGTATTTT. Its translation is CASSPEGLHTDTQYF.

V and J are TRBV6-1 and TRBJ1-5; a possible D gene is TRBD1 (5 bases). The CDR3 covers 16 residues. CDR1 and CDR2 from the germline V gene are MNHNS and SASEGT. Deletions cut 3 bases from V and 1 base from J, with 13 bases between. The CDR3 region is CASSEGGGRSNQPQHF. The DNA for the CDR3 is TGTGCCAGCAGTGAGGGGGGAGGGCGAAGCAATCAGCCCCAGCATTTT.

This clone was picked up one time. Other DNA variants within this sample encode the same CDR3. The J gene is TRBJ1-2, the V gene TRBV12-3 or TRBV12-4; D gene ambiguous. The CDR3 loop spans 12 amino acids. V gave up 6 bases and J gave up 4 bases, with 9 bases separating them. The CDR3 DNA reads TGTGCCAGCAGCACAGATTCCTATGGCTACACCTTC. Its translation: CASSTDSYGYTF.

The chain has TRBV11-3 and TRBJ2-2, with D perhaps TRBD1 (6 bases). Germline V gives CDR1 SGHNT, CDR2 YENEEA. V lost 7 bases to trimming and J lost 7 bases, with 19 bases between them. This CDR3 spans 15 amino acids. The CDR3 reads CASKKLAGAGGELFF. The CDR3 DNA sequence: TGTGCCAGCAAGAAGCTCGCAGGGGCAGGCGGGGAGCTGTTTTTT.

This chain connects TRBV7-9 to TRBJ2-7; TRBD2 might be the D (6 bases). Trimming shortened V by 2 bases and J by 5 bases, and 13 bases separated the two germline ends. Per the germline V gene, CDR1 is SEHNR and CDR2 is FQNEAQ (reference sequence). This CDR3 region has 14 residues. CDR3 amino acids: CASSLWGVRNEQYF. DNA of the CDR3: TGTGCCAGCAGCTTATGGGGGGTTAGGAACGAGCAGTACTTC.

The rearrangement links TRBV7-2 to TRBJ1-1; 7 bases are a match to TRBD1. The length of the CDR3 is 16 residues. V trimming: 1 base; J trimming: 1 base; junction bases outside the gene matches: 6. The germline V gene has CDR1 SGHTA and CDR2 FQGNSA. The chain's CDR3 is CASSLGPGQENTEAFF. The CDR3 coding sequence is TGTGCCAGCAGCTTAGGCCCCGGACAGGAGAACACTGAAGCTTTCTTT.